This T cell receptor (beta chain) comes out of a study of blood T cell repertoires in COVID-19. Study at large: Collection of acute and convalescent COVID-19 samples took place in the United States, Italy and Spain.

CDR3 length: 16 residues. The V gene's germline CDR1 is MNHNY and CDR2 SVGAGI (reference sequence). Trimming pared 2 bases from V and 0 bases from J, leaving 13 bases between. Original methodology: Counts of nucleated cells, estimated from reference gene primer amplification, were obtained. This table comes from immunoSEQ multiplex PCR, and its TCRdb copy is limited to in-frame clones, with some not included. For V, J and clone size, that table is used; D and trimming come from the DNA. The table has about 270,000 clones, more than 75% seen once; the top ten hold 8.5% to 9%. What was sequenced was peripheral blood. The chain is built from TRBV6-6 and TRBJ1-1, with D possibly TRBD1 on 5 matching bases. This clonotype was sampled from a man between 40 and 49 years old with active or convalescent COVID-19. Here the CDR3 DNA reads TGTGCCAGCAGTTACAGGCGTGACAGAATGAACACTGAAGCTTTCTTT. Translated: CASSYRRDRMNTEAFF.